The 31 T cell receptor beta chains given below trace back to one sample, sequenced in a study of T cells in Graves' hyperthyroidism and ophthalmopathy. TCR beta CDR3 regions were amplified from RNA transcripts. The HTBI primer set drove a first-round RT-PCR of the TCR CDR3. Each CDR3 protein gets one entry after TCRdb re-called the multiplex PCR reads with MiXCR. Of about 740,000 distinct CDR3 sequences listed, about 15% are singletons. The sequencing sample was made of blood. These receptors were collected from a woman aged 18-29 years with Graves' hyperthyroidism.

This clonotype showed up many times. The chain couples TRBV28 to TRBJ1-4, with D perhaps matching TRBD1 (6 bases). The ends were cut back, 4 bases at V and 3 bases at J, with 18 bases in the middle. The CDR3 spans 17 residues. The germline CDR1 and CDR2 sequences are MDHEN and SYDVKM. CDR3 residues: CASSYTTTGGPNEKLFF. DNA for the CDR3: TGTGCCAGCAGTTACACCACGACCGGGGGGCCTAATGAAAAACTGTTTTTT.

This clonotype has just a few counts. The J gene is TRBJ1-1, the V gene TRBV2, with D possibly matching TRBD1 (6 bases). Germline CDR1 is SNHLY and CDR2 is FYNNEI. The CDR3 contains 11 residues. CDR3 coding DNA: TGTGCTACAGGGTTTAACACTGAAGCTTTCTTT. This encodes CATGFNTEAFF. Full variable domain (remainder filled in from reference TRBV2 and TRBJ1-1): EPEVTQTPSHQVTQMGQEVILRCVPISNHLYFYWYRQILGQKVEFLVSFYNNEISEKSEIFDDQFSVERPDGSNFTLKIRSTKLEDSAMYFCATGFNTEAFFGQGTRLTVV.

Many counts were recorded for this clonotype. The chain carries TRBV5-8 and TRBJ1-2; the match to TRBD1 covers 7 bases. The CDR3 loop spans 17 amino acids. Germline CDR1 reads SGHTS; CDR2 reads YDEGEE. The junction had 15 bases not matched to a gene; V was cut back by 6 bases and J by 1 base. CDR3 sequence: CASIQTGSRVLNYGYTF. CDR3 nucleotides: TGTGCCAGCATCCAGACAGGGAGCAGAGTCCTTAACTATGGCTACACCTTC.

In regard to this clonotype: One end of the junction does not line up with germline, which may come from a read error. The CDR3 coding sequence is TGCGCCGGCAGCCAAGACTACAGGGGATACACAGATACGCAGTATTTT. Translated, it gives CAGSQDYRGYTDTQYF. The rearrangement joins TRBV4-3 to TRBJ2-3; TRBD1 matches at 7 bases. This CDR3 comprises 16 residues. Germline CDR1 reads LGHNA; CDR2 reads YSLEER.

There are many counts of this clonotype. The chain employs TRBV2 and TRBJ1-2, with no clear D. V lost 5 bases and J lost 0, with 16 bases in between. Germline CDR1 SNHLY, CDR2 FYNNEI. There are 16 residues in the CDR3. CDR3 residues: CASSSIGVPANYGYTF. The CDR3 coding sequence is TGTGCCAGCAGTAGTATCGGGGTTCCTGCTAACTATGGCTACACCTTC.

Details on this clonotype: Likely a read error: the CDR3 ends without its conserved phenylalanine or tryptophan. The V call is TRBV29-1, the J call TRBJ1-2; D gene uncertain. CDR3 length: 13 amino acids. Germline V lookup: CDR1 SQVTM, CDR2 ANQGSEA. V dropped 6 bases and J dropped 10 bases, with 21 bases sitting between them. CDR3 sequence: CSVSVGAARYYTL. As DNA, the CDR3 is TGCAGCGTAAGTGTTGGAGCTGCCCGGTACTACACCCTC.

This clonotype has at least ten counts. J is TRBJ2-7 and V is TRBV5-1; D is unclear. Looked up from germline, CDR1 is SGHRS and CDR2 is YFSETQ. The CDR3 is made up of 16 amino acids. V was cut by 0 bases and J by 0 bases, with 13 bases left in between. Here the CDR3 DNA reads TGCGCCAGCAGCTTGGGACCCCCTGCAGGCTCCTACGAGCAGTACTTC. It is translated as CASSLGPPAGSYEQYF.

At least ten counts were recorded for this clonotype. The V gene is TRBV7-9, the J gene TRBJ1-1, with D possibly TRBD1 on 5 matching bases. The CDR3 consists of 17 residues. Per the germline V gene, CDR1 is SEHNR and CDR2 is FQNEAQ (reference sequence). Trimming took off 5 bases at V and 1 base at J, with 20 bases between the two ends. The CDR3 is CASSPSQGTLRNTEAFF. The DNA of the CDR3 is TGTGCCAGCAGCCCCTCTCAGGGTACGCTCCGGAACACTGAAGCTTTCTTT.

There are a few counts of this clonotype. The chain recombines TRBV7-8 with TRBJ2-1; 8 positions match TRBD1. V was pared by 2 bases and J by 6 bases, with 3 bases of the junction left unmatched. This CDR3 region has 14 residues. Per germline, CDR1 SGHVS and CDR2 FQNEAQ. CDR3 DNA: TGTGCCAGCAGCTTAACGGACAGGGTCAATGAGCAGTTCTTC. As protein: CASSLTDRVNEQFF. Full variable domain (outside the CDR3, taken from reference TRBV7-8 and TRBJ2-1): GAGVSQSPRYKVAKRGQDVALRCDPISGHVSLFWYQQALGQGPEFLTYFQNEAQLDKSGLPSDRFFAERPEGSVSTLKIQRTQQEDSAVYLCASSLTDRVNEQFFGPGTRLTVL.

The chain joins TRBV4-3 to TRBJ2-7, with 7 bases fitting TRBD2. Germline loops: CDR1 LGHNA, CDR2 YSLEER. Trimming cost V 0 bases and J 2 bases; bases outside gene matches: 7. The CDR3 loop spans 16 amino acids. CDR3 bases: TGCGCCAGCAGCCAAGATCCCATGGGGGGGACCTACGAGCAGTACTTC. This gives the protein CASSQDPMGGTYEQYF.

This chain connects TRBV7-2 to TRBJ2-4, with unresolved D. Germline V gives CDR1 SGHTA, CDR2 FQGNSA. V was shortened by 6 bases and J by 3 bases, with 6 bases between the two germline ends. This CDR3 spans 12 amino acids. The DNA for the CDR3 is TGTGCCAGCAGGGCTAGCAAAAACATTCAGTACTTC. This encodes CASRASKNIQYF. The full variable domain, its missing parts supplied by reference TRBV7-2 and TRBJ2-4, is GAGVSQSPSNKVTEKGKDVELRCDPISGHTALYWYRQSLGQGLEFLIYFQGNSAPDKSGLPSDRFSAERTGGSVSTLTIQRTQQEDSAVYLCASRASKNIQYFGAGTRLSVL.

The chain couples TRBV2 to TRBJ2-3; no reliable D call. Germline lookup yields CDR1 SNHLY and CDR2 FYNNEI. The CDR3 consists of 16 residues. Trimming took off 6 bases at V and 1 base at J, with 17 bases between the two ends. The DNA of the CDR3 is TGTGCCAGCAGCCAAGGCGGATTTTGGGGCACAGATACGCAGTATTTT. Protein product: CASSQGGFWGTDTQYF.

This clonotype has a handful of counts. V and J are TRBV5-5 and TRBJ2-4, with D perhaps matching TRBD1 or TRBD2 (6 bases each). Trimming left V 2 bases short and J 9 bases short, with 15 bases between. CDR1 and CDR2 from the germline V gene are SGHKS and YYEKEE (reference sequence). This CDR3 contains 14 residues. The CDR3 coding sequence is TGTGCCAGCAGCTTTGAGGGGGGACGAGGCATTCAGTACTTC. Amino acids: CASSFEGGRGIQYF.

This clonotype was observed many times. V gene TRBV18 combines with J gene TRBJ2-1; TRBD2 matches 13 bases. This CDR3 has 16 amino acids. Germline V CDR1 and CDR2: KGHSH, LQKENI. The J segment lost 7 bases and the V segment lost 5 bases, leaving 8 bases of the junction unmatched. The CDR3 spells CASSETSGRPTNEQFF. The CDR3 DNA reads as TGTGCCAGCTCAGAGACTAGCGGGAGGCCGACAAATGAGCAGTTCTTC.

This clonotype was observed many times. The chain combines TRBV29-1 with TRBJ2-7, with D hard to call. Looked up from germline, CDR1 is SQVTM and CDR2 is ANQGSEA. Trimming removed 3 bases at V and 0 bases at J, with 9 bases between. The CDR3 spans 13 residues. CDR3 nucleotide sequence: TGCAGCGTTGAGAGTGAGAGCTCCTACGAGCAGTACTTC. Its translation: CSVESESSYEQYF.

This clonotype was detected only a few times. The chain carries TRBV7-9 and TRBJ2-3; 14 bases map to TRBD2. CDR3 size: 18 residues. Per germline, CDR1 SEHNR and CDR2 FQNEAQ (reference sequence). Trimming at V came to 3 bases and at J to 2 bases, leaving 7 bases not matched to a gene. The CDR3: CASSLGLAGAHFTDTQYF. DNA of the CDR3: TGTGCCAGCAGCTTGGGACTAGCGGGAGCTCACTTCACAGATACGCAGTATTTT. The full variable domain, completed using reference TRBV7-9 and TRBJ2-3, is DTGVSQNPRHKITKRGQNVTFRCDPISEHNRLYWYRQTLGQGPEFLTYFQNEAQLEKSRLLSDRFSAERPKGSFSTLEIQRTEQGDSAMYLCASSLGLAGAHFTDTQYFGPGTRLTVL.

This clonotype turned up a few times. The chain carries TRBV5-1 and TRBJ2-7; 7 bases match TRBD1. The CDR3 spans 12 residues. The germline V gene has CDR1 SGHRS and CDR2 YFSETQ. The V segment lost 1 base and the J segment 6 bases; nucleotides outside the gene matches: 1. This CDR3 reads CASSLPGGEQYF. The CDR3 nucleotides read TGCGCCAGCAGCTTGCCAGGGGGCGAGCAGTACTTC.

This clonotype came up many times. V gene TRBV29-1 combines with J gene TRBJ2-7; weak D call: TRBD1 (5 bases). CDR3 length equals 14 residues. Germline V lookup: CDR1 SQVTM, CDR2 ANQGSEA. V was pared by 3 bases and J by 2 bases, with 14 bases between. The CDR3 protein is CSVEGLVGTYEQYF. The CDR3 nucleotides read TGCAGCGTTGAGGGGCTGGTCGGAACCTACGAGCAGTACTTC.

V is TRBV6-2 or TRBV6-3 and J is TRBJ2-3, with D uncertain. Germline assignment: CDR1 MNHEY and CDR2 SVGEGT. V gave up 5 bases and J gave up 4 bases, with 13 bases separating them. CDR3 size: 14 residues. CDR3 bases: TGTGCCAGCAGTATGGGCCCATGGGCAGATACGCAGTATTTT. Protein sequence: CASSMGPWADTQYF.

This clonotype was found many times. CDR3 loop: CASSQLGGRGEKLFF. The CDR3 DNA follows: TGTGCCAGCAGCCAGCTCGGGGGGCGCGGTGAAAAACTGTTTTTT. The genes are TRBV3-1 and TRBJ1-4; TRBD1 is a possible D gene (6 bases). V was clipped by 3 bases and J by 7 bases, with 15 bases between them. This CDR3 is built from 15 residues. Germline CDR1 LGHDT, CDR2 YNNKEL (reference sequence).

The chain carries TRBV6-9 and TRBJ1-5; 7 bases map to TRBD1. The germline CDR1 and CDR2 sequences are MNHGY and SVAAGI. The trim removed 4 bases at V and 4 bases at J, leaving 7 bases unmatched. This CDR3 spans 15 amino acids. The CDR3 coding sequence is TGTGCCAGCAGTTGGAGTTCAGGGGGGAATCAGCCCCAGCATTTT. It yields the protein CASSWSSGGNQPQHF.

There are many counts of this clonotype. The chain links TRBV24-1 to TRBJ1-2; D possibly corresponds to TRBD1 (5 bases). The V end was cut by 1 base, the J end by 4 bases, with 9 bases between. The length of the CDR3 is 14 residues. Germline V CDR1 and CDR2: KGHDR, SFDVKD. The CDR3 sequence is CATSDFQGSYGYTF. The CDR3 DNA sequence: TGTGCCACCAGTGATTTCCAGGGTTCCTATGGCTACACCTTC.

This clonotype was seen repeatedly, ten times or more. The chain employs TRBV6-6 and TRBJ1-1; perhaps TRBD1 as D (5 bases). V was clipped by 2 bases and J by 6 bases, with 19 bases between them. The CDR3 length is 16 residues. Per the germline V gene, CDR1 is MNHNY and CDR2 is SVGAGI (reference sequence). In nucleotides, the CDR3 is TGTGCCAGCAGTTACCGACGAACAGGCCTGATGTCTGAAGCTTTCTTT. It is translated as CASSYRRTGLMSEAFF.

This clonotype was detected only a few times. This sequence joins TRBV4-2 and TRBJ2-3; 8 positions agree with TRBD2. The CDR3 has 17 amino acids. V lost 0 bases to trimming and J lost 4 bases; unmatched junction nucleotides: 9. Germline V gene data show CDR1 as LGHNA and CDR2 as YNFKEQ. CDR3 sequence: CASSQDRLAGGADTQYF. The CDR3 nucleotides read TGTGCCAGCAGCCAAGATAGGCTAGCGGGCGGGGCAGATACGCAGTATTTT.

V gene TRBV25-1 combines with J gene TRBJ1-2, with D uncertain. The CDR3 has 15 residues. V lost 1 base to trimming and J lost 4 bases, with 13 bases between them. Germline V gene data show CDR1 as MGHDK and CDR2 as SYGVNS. The CDR3 bases are TGTGCCAGCAGTGAATCCGGAGAACTCATCTATGGCTACACCTTC. This sequence encodes CASSESGELIYGYTF.

The J gene is TRBJ2-2, the V gene TRBV4-1; D call uncertain. Germline V gene sequence: CDR1 MGHRA, CDR2 YSYEKL. Deletions cut 0 bases from V and 4 bases from J, with 12 bases between. The CDR3 has 16 residues. The CDR3 nucleotides are TGCGCCAGCAGCCAAGAACGCGGTAGGCCCACCGGGGAGCTGTTTTTT. It encodes CASSQERGRPTGELFF.

V usage is TRBV12-3 or TRBV12-4 and J usage is TRBJ2-3; D is possibly TRBD2 (5 bases). Trimming cost V 4 bases and J 4 bases, with 15 bases left between them. This CDR3 has 15 amino acids. DNA for the CDR3: TGTGCCAGCAGTTCCGCCTCGGGGTTCGCAGATACGCAGTATTTT. Protein product: CASSSASGFADTQYF.

There are many counts of this clonotype. V gene TRBV11-2 combines with J gene TRBJ2-3; D is possibly TRBD2 (5 bases). This CDR3 is built from 14 residues. Trimming shortened V by 10 bases and J by 0 bases, and 14 bases separated the two germline ends. Germline CDR1 reads SGHAT; CDR2 reads FQNNGV. The CDR3 spells CATDVRGSTDTQYF. The CDR3 DNA reads TGTGCCACCGACGTCCGGGGTAGCACAGATACGCAGTATTTT.

This clonotype was counted ten times or more. The chain employs TRBV20-1 and TRBJ2-3; maybe TRBD2 (5 bases). This CDR3 region has 12 residues. V lost 3 bases and J 2 bases, leaving 6 bases between the germline ends. CDR1 and CDR2 (germline): DFQATT, SNEGSKA (reference sequence). In DNA, the CDR3 is TGCAGTGCTAGGCGGGCCACAGATACGCAGTATTTT. Its translation: CSARRATDTQYF.

Ten or more counts support this clonotype. The gene calls are TRBV2 and TRBJ1-2, with D unresolved. The V and J ends lost 4 bases and 4 bases respectively, with 13 bases between them. The length of the CDR3 is 14 residues. CDR1 is SNHLY and CDR2 is FYNNEI in the germline V gene. This chain's CDR3 is CASSVVNSPYGYTF. As DNA, the CDR3 is TGTGCCAGCAGTGTGGTTAACAGCCCCTATGGCTACACCTTC. Complete variable domain (other parts from reference TRBV2 and TRBJ1-2): EPEVTQTPSHQVTQMGQEVILRCVPISNHLYFYWYRQILGQKVEFLVSFYNNEISEKSEIFDDQFSVERPDGSNFTLKIRSTKLEDSAMYFCASSVVNSPYGYTFGSGTRLTVV.

Only a few counts were recorded for this clonotype. This chain joins TRBV6-2 or TRBV6-3 and TRBJ1-5; D is uncertain. The CDR3 spans 13 residues. With 6 bases removed from V and 1 base from J, the gap between germline ends came to 7 bases. The V gene's germline CDR1 is MNHEY and CDR2 SVGEGT. The CDR3, as DNA: TGTGCCAGCAGGTCACTGAGCAATCAGCCCCAGCATTTT. Protein sequence: CASRSLSNQPQHF.